One and the same sample provided the 10 T cell receptor beta chains below, sequenced in a study of cytomegalovirus exposure and HLA in healthy donors. TCRdb keeps only in-frame clones here, not all; method: immunoSEQ multiplex PCR. The data hold around 140,000 clones, with approximately 94% observed a single time. Material for sequencing was PBMCs. Source of these receptors: a young man in good health and CMV-seropositive.

The chain uses TRBV10-3 and TRBJ1-1; D perhaps matches TRBD1 (5 bases). The ends were cut back, 4 bases at V and 0 bases at J, with 9 bases in the middle. CDR3 length equals 14 residues. CDR1 and CDR2 from the germline V gene are ENHRY and SYGVKD. The CDR3 loop is CAISAGLMNTEAFF. CDR3 in DNA: TGTGCCATCAGTGCGGGACTTATGAACACTGAAGCTTTCTTT.

The sample holds a few counts of this clone. V usage is TRBV6-5 and J usage is TRBJ1-2, with a possible D match to TRBD1 (6 bases). Between the trimmed V and J ends, which lost 6 bases and 6 bases, there was a span of 11 bases. Germline CDR1 MNHEY, CDR2 SVGAGI. This CDR3 spans 12 amino acids. In DNA, the CDR3 is TGTGCCAGCAGCCGACACAGGGATGGCTACACCTTC. Amino acids: CASSRHRDGYTF.

The chain joins TRBV5-6 to TRBJ1-1; the D is unclear. The CDR3 consists of 14 residues. CDR1 and CDR2 from the germline V gene are SGHDT and YYEEEE. The V gene lost 4 bases and the J gene lost 5 bases, with 15 bases spanning the gap. The DNA of the CDR3 is TGTGCCAGCAGCCGCGGCAGCAGACGGACTGAAGCTTTCTTT. It translates to CASSRGSRRTEAFF.

The chain joins TRBV27 to TRBJ2-2, with a tentative D call TRBD2 (6 bases). Looked up from germline, CDR1 is MNHEY and CDR2 is SMNVEV (reference sequence). The germline V and J ends were trimmed by 7 bases and 1 base, with 19 bases remaining between them. This CDR3 has 17 amino acids. CDR3 loop: CASTLRRGSMNTGELFF. The CDR3 DNA is TGTGCCAGCACCCTTAGGCGGGGCAGTATGAACACCGGGGAGCTGTTTTTT.

The count of this clone is one. V gene TRBV28 combines with J gene TRBJ2-7; D is unclear. The V end was cut by 3 bases, the J end by 6 bases, with 15 bases between. Germline V CDR1 and CDR2: MDHEN, SYDVKM. The CDR3 is 14 amino acids. Written as DNA, the CDR3 is TGTGCCAGCAGTTTGCCCCCCTACTACGGCGAGCAGTACTTC. Translating it yields CASSLPPYYGEQYF.

The V and J genes are TRBV10-3 and TRBJ2-5; possible D gene TRBD2, 6 bases. CDR3 length equals 14 residues. V was pared by 5 bases and J by 2 bases, with 12 bases between. Germline lookup yields CDR1 ENHRY and CDR2 SYGVKD. CDR3 nucleotide sequence: TGTGCCATCAGTCCCTCCAGCGGGCAAGAGACCCAGTACTTC. Its protein product is CAISPSSGQETQYF.

The V and J genes are TRBV7-8 and TRBJ2-7, with TRBD1 identical over 11 bases. This CDR3 has 16 amino acids. J was trimmed by 2 bases and V by 5 bases; bases with no gene match: 8. The germline gives CDR1 SGHVS, CDR2 FQNEAQ. This chain's CDR3 is CASSEADRGPPYEQYF. The CDR3 nucleotides are TGTGCCAGCAGCGAAGCGGACAGGGGGCCTCCCTACGAGCAGTACTTC.

The V call is TRBV7-6, the J call TRBJ1-4; 10 nucleotides match TRBD1. This CDR3 spans 16 amino acids. Per the germline V gene, CDR1 is SGHVS and CDR2 is FNYEAQ. J was trimmed by 2 bases and V by 6 bases; bases with no gene match: 6. In DNA, the CDR3 is TGTGCCAGCAGAACCGACAGGGGGCGGACTAATGAAAAACTGTTTTTT. As protein: CASRTDRGRTNEKLFF.

The chain uses TRBV7-9 and TRBJ2-7, with TRBD1 as a possible D gene (7 bases). The CDR3 spans 14 residues. Germline V gene data show CDR1 as SEHNR and CDR2 as FQNEAQ (reference sequence). V was trimmed by 4 bases and J by 5 bases, leaving 15 bases between them. The CDR3 loop reads CASSSQGGLHEQYF. The CDR3 nucleotides are TGTGCCAGCAGCTCTCAGGGGGGTCTCCACGAGCAGTACTTC. The variable domain in full, completed from reference TRBV7-9 and TRBJ2-7, reads DTGVSQNPRHKITKRGQNVTFRCDPISEHNRLYWYRQTLGQGPEFLTYFQNEAQLEKSRLLSDRFSAERPKGSFSTLEIQRTEQGDSAMYLCASSSQGGLHEQYFGPGTRLTVT.

The genes are TRBV5-6 and TRBJ1-1; 8 bases match TRBD1. CDR1 and CDR2 (germline): SGHDT, YYEEEE. The CDR3 spans 15 residues. With V trimmed by 4 bases and J by 3 bases, 8 bases remained unmatched. This CDR3 is CASSPDRVEDTEAFF. For the CDR3, the DNA is TGTGCCAGCAGCCCGGACAGGGTCGAAGACACTGAAGCTTTCTTT.